This is a list of T cell receptor beta chains from one sample in a study of T cell responses to AZD1222 COVID-19 vaccine. Generated by immunoSEQ multiplex PCR, the TCRdb table keeps only in-frame clones and is missing some. In the table there are some 200,000 clones, over 80% of which are singletons. This sample comprised peripheral blood, obtained on day 0 of AZD1222 vaccination. The receptors derive from an adult in good health. Both conserved end residues are part of each CDR3. The D gene is left open where the match is weak. Not all rows give a size; the values are once, few, many and, for expanded clones, a class.

TRBV11-2	NA	TRBD1	TRBJ2-7	TGTGCCAGCAGCTTAAGGCCACTTACAGGGGGCGCTGGGTACGAGCAGTACTTC	CASSLRPLTGGAGYEQYF
TRBV6-5	NA	NA	TRBJ1-2	TGTGCCAGCAGTCAGGGGAGGGGTAACTATGGCTACACCTTC	CASSQGRGNYGYTF
TRBV11-2	once	NA	TRBJ2-7	TGTGCCAGCAGCTCCTGGGCAGAGAGCTACGAGCAGTACTTC	CASSSWAESYEQYF
TRBV19	NA	NA	TRBJ1-5	TGTGCCAGTAGTATAGTGGGGACGTCGGGGGTCAATCAGCCCCAGCATTTT	CASSIVGTSGVNQPQHF
TRBV2	NA	NA	TRBJ1-2	TGTGCCAGCAGTGGAGGGAATGGCTACACCTTC	CASSGGNGYTF
TRBV6-2/TRBV6-3	NA	NA	TRBJ1-1	TGTGCCAGCAGCCTCCCCAGGGGTGAAGCTTTCTTT	CASSLPRGEAFF
TRBV19	NA	TRBD1	TRBJ1-2	TGTGCCAGTAGTGCCGGGACAGCGGATTATGGCTACACCTTC	CASSAGTADYGYTF
TRBV7-2	NA	NA	TRBJ2-5	TGTGCCAGCAGCTTAACAGACAGCGAACTAGAGACCCAGTACTTC	CASSLTDSELETQYF
TRBV5-4	NA	TRBD2	TRBJ2-1	TGTGCCAGCAGCATTCCCCTGGGACTAGCGGAAAGAAGCTCCTACAATGAGCAGTTCTTC	CASSIPLGLAERSSYNEQFF
TRBV7-2	NA	NA	TRBJ1-1	TGTGCCAGCAGCTTAGACGGATGGGAAGCTTTCTTT	CASSLDGWEAFF
TRBV9	once	TRBD2	TRBJ2-5	TGTGCCAGCAGCGTAGGAGCGGGTAGCGGGAGGTTAGAGACCCAGTACTTC	CASSVGAGSGRLETQYF
TRBV28	NA	NA	TRBJ1-3	TGTGCCAGCAGTTCACCTCCCTGGGGAAAAGGAAACACCATATATTTT	CASSSPPWGKGNTIYF
TRBV7-9	NA	NA	TRBJ1-2	TGTGCCAGCAGCTTATATGAGGGACATTACACCTTC	CASSLYEGHYTF
TRBV6-5	NA	NA	TRBJ2-4	TGTGCCAGCAGTAGGGGCAGGGAAAAAAACATTCAGTACTTC	CASSRGREKNIQYF
TRBV7-9	NA	TRBD1	TRBJ2-2	TGTGCCAGCAGCTTGGACAGGTCCGGGGAGCTGTTTTTT	CASSLDRSGELFF
TRBV19	once	NA	TRBJ2-1	TGTGCCAGTAGTCTTAGTCAACAGGAGAGCTCCTACAATGAGCAGTTCTTC	CASSLSQQESSYNEQFF
TRBV7-9	NA	NA	TRBJ1-4	TGTGCCAGCAGCTTAGAGTGGGCGGCAACTAATGAAAAACTGTTTTTT	CASSLEWAATNEKLFF
TRBV6-5	NA	NA	TRBJ1-3	TGTGCCAGCAGGACAGCAAGGGGAAACACCATATATTTT	CASRTARGNTIYF
TRBV3-1/TRBV3-2	once	TRBD1	TRBJ1-4	TGTGCCAGCAGCGCCCGGGACAGGGGATGGGAAAAACTGTTTTTT	CASSARDRGWEKLFF
TRBV5-1	NA	TRBD2	TRBJ2-5	TGCGCCAGCAGCCCGGTGGGAGCGGGAGGCCTGGAGACCCAGTACTTC	CASSPVGAGGLETQYF
TRBV7-9	NA	NA	TRBJ1-1	TGTGCCAGCAGCTTAGAACAGGCCTACACTGAAGCTTTCTTT	CASSLEQAYTEAFF
TRBV7-9	NA	NA	TRBJ1-4	TGTGCCAGCAGCTTAGGTGGGACCCGTAATGAAAAACTGTTTTTT	CASSLGGTRNEKLFF
TRBV5-5	NA	NA	TRBJ1-5	TGTGCCAGCAGCTTAAGGGGCAATCAGCCCCAGCATTTT	CASSLRGNQPQHF
TRBV6-4	many	NA	TRBJ2-1	TGTGCCAGCAGTGCATCGCCGGGCTCGGGACAGCAGTTCTTC	CASSASPGSGQQFF
TRBV7-9	NA	TRBD2	TRBJ2-1	TGTGCCAGCAGCTCCGGGACTAGCGGGAGCTCCTACAATGAGCAGTTCTTC	CASSSGTSGSSYNEQFF